This T cell receptor beta chain was sequenced for a study of spatial heterogeneity in lung cancer. Study-wide context: The count of detected beta-chain sequences consistently exceeded that of alpha-chain sequences. Study-wide results and caveats: In tumors, expanded intratumoral alpha and beta TCR counts tracked mutation counts. Coverage of tumor T cells, an estimated figure, was about 7.1% for alpha and around 12% for beta chains.

Described time point: sample taken at primary tumor resection. Whole RNA, isolated from tumor, nontumor lung or frozen PBMC, was sequenced without prior sorting. Regarding this clonotype: What it recognizes is unknown.

The CDR3 covers 13 residues. V lost 7 bases and J lost 5, with 12 bases in between. CDR1 and CDR2 (germline): LNHDA, SQIVND (reference sequence). TCR cDNA molecules each had a unique molecular identifier. MiXCR, applied by TCRdb to the 5' RACE reads, yields one record per CDR3 protein. Here the sample spans a few thousand distinct CDR3 sequences, roughly 6.5% being singletons. The gene calls are TRBV19 and TRBJ1-5; a weak D match, TRBD1 (6 bases). The material was lung tumor tissue, obtained at surgery. This TCR came from a female donor with early-stage non-small cell lung cancer. CDR3 protein: CASTWDTHQPQHF. In DNA form, the CDR3 reads TGTGCCAGTACCTGGGACACCCATCAGCCCCAGCATTTT.